The 25 T cell receptor beta chains reported below all come from one sample, sequenced in a study of cytomegalovirus exposure and HLA in healthy donors. The study ran its PCR with 60 Vbeta and 13 Jbeta primers. Method: immunoSEQ multiplex PCR; TCRdb's copy keeps in-frame clones and lacks some. This table has 150,000 to 200,000 clones, about three quarters appearing once. The sequencing sample was made of PBMCs. The source is a man in his late teens or twenties in good health and CMV-seropositive.

This clone was picked up a small number of times. The J gene is TRBJ1-1, the V gene TRBV5-6; TRBD1 is a possible D gene (5 bases). Germline-derived CDR1 and CDR2 are SGHDT and YYEEEE. The CDR3 spans 14 residues. Trimming removed 4 bases from V and 8 bases from J, with 18 bases in between. The CDR3 DNA follows: TGTGCCAGCAGCCCGCCGCCAGGGATGGGGGAAGCTTTCTTT. This translates into CASSPPPGMGEAFF.

This chain connects TRBV30 to TRBJ1-1; 9 nucleotides align to TRBD1. With V trimmed by 2 bases and J by 8 bases, 3 bases remained unmatched. CDR3 length: 12 residues. Germline assignment: CDR1 GTSNPN and CDR2 SVGIG (reference sequence). CDR3 DNA: TGTGCCTGGAGTCGGGACAGGGCAGAAGCTTTCTTT. This gives the protein CAWSRDRAEAFF.

The chain is built from TRBV12-5 and TRBJ1-1; 7 nucleotides agree with TRBD1. Germline V lookup: CDR1 LGHNT, CDR2 FRNRAP. V lost 5 bases to trimming and J lost 10 bases; unmatched junction nucleotides: 7. This CDR3 is built from 12 residues. The CDR3 region has the DNA TGTGCTAGTGGTCCGACAGGGAACCGAGCTTTCTTT. Protein sequence: CASGPTGNRAFF.

As concerns this clone: Other DNA sequences in the sample encode the same CDR3. V gene TRBV5-1 combines with J gene TRBJ1-1; 9 positions agree with TRBD1. From germline, CDR1 is SGHRS and CDR2 YFSETQ. The CDR3 spans 14 residues. V lost 3 bases and J lost 1; bases outside the gene matches: 1. The CDR3 bases are TGCGCCAGCAGCTCGACAGGGGGGAACACTGAAGCTTTCTTT. Residues: CASSSTGGNTEAFF.

The chain has TRBV11-3 and TRBJ2-2, with TRBD2 matching over 7 bases. V was pared by 5 bases and J by 5 bases, with 8 bases of the junction left unmatched. This CDR3 has 15 residues. Germline lookup yields CDR1 SGHNT and CDR2 YENEEA. The CDR3 DNA follows: TGTGCCAGCAGCCAGACTAGCCCCTGGACCGGGGAGCTGTTTTTT. Protein product: CASSQTSPWTGELFF.

The chain recombines TRBV28 with TRBJ1-2, with no clear D. This CDR3 region has 12 residues. With 2 bases removed from V and 7 bases from J, the gap between germline ends came to 8 bases. The germline V gene encodes CDR1 MDHEN and CDR2 SYDVKM. This CDR3 is CASSLPGGGYTF. The CDR3 DNA reads as TGTGCCAGCAGTTTACCTGGCGGTGGCTACACCTTC.

The V call is TRBV30, the J call TRBJ1-1; D gene unclear. The V end lost 4 bases, the J end lost 9 bases, and 9 bases lay between the germline ends. The CDR3 is 10 amino acids. The germline CDR1 and CDR2 sequences are GTSNPN and SVGIG (reference sequence). CDR3 residues: CAWIGPKAFF. DNA of the CDR3: TGTGCCTGGATTGGGCCGAAAGCTTTCTTT.

Only a few counts were recorded for this clone. J is TRBJ2-5 and V is TRBV11-3, with 8 bases matching TRBD1. The germline CDR1 and CDR2 sequences are SGHNT and YENEEA. V trimming: 3 bases; J trimming: 4 bases; junction bases outside the gene matches: 10. The CDR3 has 16 amino acids. CDR3 in amino acids: CASSFNRRGQGETQYF. CDR3 sequence (DNA): TGTGCCAGCAGCTTTAATCGCAGGGGGCAAGGAGAGACCCAGTACTTC.

V gene TRBV5-6 combines with J gene TRBJ1-6; unclear D gene. Trimming left V 7 bases short and J 6 bases short, with 14 bases between. Germline V CDR1 and CDR2: SGHDT, YYEEEE. CDR3 size: 14 residues. CDR3 nucleotides: TGTGCCAGCTATTCCCGGGGTCCTAATTCACCCCTCCACTTT. This codes for CASYSRGPNSPLHF.

This chain connects TRBV11-3 to TRBJ1-4; 7 bases align to TRBD1. The CDR3 totals 15 residues. Germline V gene data show CDR1 as SGHNT and CDR2 as YENEEA. The junction had 3 bases not matched to a gene; V was cut back by 0 bases and J by 5 bases. Here the CDR3 reads CASSLDEDRNEKLFF. The CDR3, as DNA: TGTGCCAGCAGCTTAGACGAGGACAGGAATGAAAAACTGTTTTTT.

This chain joins TRBV4-1 and TRBJ2-5; 8 bases map to TRBD2. The CDR3 is 16 amino acids. Germline CDR1 reads MGHRA; CDR2 reads YSYEKL. V was clipped by 4 bases and J by 5 bases; unmatched bases: 12. This CDR3 reads CASSRSAGVGGETQYF. The CDR3 region has the DNA TGCGCCAGCAGCCGATCAGCGGGAGTTGGCGGGGAGACCCAGTACTTC.

V and J are TRBV27 and TRBJ1-1; no reliable D call. Trimming cost V 5 bases and J 1 base, with 8 bases left between them. The CDR3 loop spans 13 amino acids. Germline assignment: CDR1 MNHEY and CDR2 SMNVEV (reference sequence). In DNA, the CDR3 is TGTGCCAGCAGTCAAACTCGGAACACTGAAGCTTTCTTT. This sequence encodes CASSQTRNTEAFF.

This chain uses TRBV11-1 with TRBJ2-3; D remains ambiguous. This CDR3 is built from 13 residues. V lost 5 bases to trimming and J lost 0 bases, with 6 bases between them. The germline CDR1 and CDR2 sequences are SGHAT and FQDESV (reference sequence). The CDR3 here is CASSLRSTDTQYF. The DNA of the CDR3 is TGTGCCAGCAGCCTCCGGAGCACAGATACGCAGTATTTT.

This sequence joins TRBV19 and TRBJ2-1; no clear D. The germline V and J ends were trimmed by 0 bases and 4 bases, with 13 bases remaining between them. This CDR3 has 16 amino acids. Germline V gene data show CDR1 as LNHDA and CDR2 as SQIVND (reference sequence). For the CDR3, the DNA is TGTGCCAGTAGTATAGATCAAAGCTATTATTACAATGAGCAGTTCTTC. It encodes CASSIDQSYYYNEQFF.

This clone was detected only a few times. The germline gene is not matched at one end of the junction; a read error may be the cause. The V call is TRBV2, the J call TRBJ1-6, with D possibly being TRBD1 (5 bases). This CDR3 comprises 15 residues. The V gene's germline CDR1 is SNHLY and CDR2 FYNNEI. In nucleotides, the CDR3 is TGTGCCAGCAATGAACGGGGGGGTCAGAATTCACCCCTCCACTTT. Protein product: CASNERGGQNSPLHF.

This clone was picked up one time. V and J are TRBV27 and TRBJ2-3; D perhaps matches TRBD2 (5 bases). Germline V lookup: CDR1 MNHEY, CDR2 SMNVEV (reference sequence). Trimming pared 6 bases from V and 1 base from J, leaving 17 bases between. The CDR3 is 16 residues long. The CDR3: CASRSPGLARTDTQYF. The CDR3 DNA follows: TGTGCCAGCAGATCCCCGGGGTTAGCCCGCACAGATACGCAGTATTTT.

In its sample, this clone was seen once. The chain is built from TRBV10-1 and TRBJ2-2; 10 bases fit TRBD1. In germline, CDR1 is WNHNN, CDR2 SYGVQD (reference sequence). The trim removed 2 bases at V and 6 bases at J, leaving 6 bases unmatched. CDR3 length: 16 amino acids. CDR3 bases: TGCGCCAGCAGTGAGGATCGACAGGGGGCCCCCGGGGAGCTGTTTTTT. Translated, it gives CASSEDRQGAPGELFF.

This clone was counted a single time. CDR3 sequence: CSAGDRYKNIQYF. CDR3 in DNA: TGCAGCGCAGGGGACAGGTACAAAAACATTCAGTACTTC. This chain links TRBV29-1 with TRBJ2-4; TRBD1 matches at 8 bases. Germline V gene data show CDR1 as SQVTM and CDR2 as ANQGSEA. The CDR3 is 13 amino acids. V was clipped by 7 bases and J by 3 bases; unmatched bases: 5.

The chain recombines TRBV15 with TRBJ2-2, with 9 bases matching TRBD1. Trimming took 2 bases from V and 2 from J; bases not matched to a gene: 6. The germline V gene has CDR1 LNHNV and CDR2 YYDKDF (reference sequence). This CDR3 region has 17 residues. CDR3 amino acids: CATSRTTGQGNTGELFF. CDR3 nucleotides: TGTGCCACCAGCAGAACAACGGGACAGGGAAACACCGGGGAGCTGTTTTTT.

The genes are TRBV14 and TRBJ1-1; D is possibly TRBD1 (6 bases). In germline, CDR1 is SGHDN, CDR2 FVKESK. V was clipped by 4 bases and J by 1 base, with 7 bases between them. This CDR3 contains 13 residues. In nucleotides, the CDR3 is TGTGCCAGCAGCCCACAGGGGAACACTGAAGCTTTCTTT. Protein sequence: CASSPQGNTEAFF.

The chain joins TRBV14 to TRBJ2-3; 11 bases align to TRBD1. With 2 bases clipped from V and 6 bases from J, the junction kept 10 bases outside the gene matches. Germline V gene lookup returns CDR1 SGHDN and CDR2 FVKESK. The CDR3 consists of 17 residues. DNA of the CDR3: TGTGCCAGCAGCCAATTTCGTGGGACAGGGGGTGTGGATACGCAGTATTTT. Translating gives CASSQFRGTGGVDTQYF.

The chain recombines TRBV30 with TRBJ1-5; TRBD1 might be the D (5 bases). V lost 2 bases to trimming and J lost 6 bases, with 17 bases between them. The CDR3 covers 15 residues. Germline CDR1 is GTSNPN and CDR2 is SVGIG (reference sequence). In nucleotides, the CDR3 is TGTGCCTGGAGTAAAGACGGGGGAGGGAGTCAGCCCCAGCATTTT. This sequence encodes CAWSKDGGGSQPQHF.

The chain joins TRBV27 to TRBJ2-3; TRBD2 is a possible D gene (5 bases). With 2 bases removed from V and 0 bases from J, the gap between germline ends came to 21 bases. The CDR3 consists of 19 residues. From germline, CDR1 is MNHEY and CDR2 SMNVEV (reference sequence). In DNA form, the CDR3 reads TGTGCCAGCAGTTTACTAGCAAAGTTGGCCTCAGCTAGCACAGATACGCAGTATTTT. Amino acid sequence: CASSLLAKLASASTDTQYF.

This clone was detected a few times. The chain combines TRBV5-4 with TRBJ2-6; a weak D match, TRBD2 (5 bases). Germline V CDR1 and CDR2: SGHNT, YYREEE (reference sequence). The CDR3 totals 17 residues. The V gene lost 4 bases and the J gene lost 2 bases, with 16 bases spanning the gap. The CDR3 bases are TGTGCCAGCAGCCCCGGGGTTTTGCACACTGGGGCCAACGTCCTGACTTTC. Protein sequence: CASSPGVLHTGANVLTF.

This chain joins TRBV30 and TRBJ2-3, with 7 nucleotides matching TRBD2. CDR3 size: 13 residues. Germline CDR1 GTSNPN, CDR2 SVGIG (reference sequence). The V segment lost 8 bases and the J segment 5 bases; nucleotides outside the gene matches: 10. In nucleotides, the CDR3 is TGTGCCGGGCGGGGGAGGGGAGGAGATACGCAGTATTTT. Protein: CAGRGRGGDTQYF.